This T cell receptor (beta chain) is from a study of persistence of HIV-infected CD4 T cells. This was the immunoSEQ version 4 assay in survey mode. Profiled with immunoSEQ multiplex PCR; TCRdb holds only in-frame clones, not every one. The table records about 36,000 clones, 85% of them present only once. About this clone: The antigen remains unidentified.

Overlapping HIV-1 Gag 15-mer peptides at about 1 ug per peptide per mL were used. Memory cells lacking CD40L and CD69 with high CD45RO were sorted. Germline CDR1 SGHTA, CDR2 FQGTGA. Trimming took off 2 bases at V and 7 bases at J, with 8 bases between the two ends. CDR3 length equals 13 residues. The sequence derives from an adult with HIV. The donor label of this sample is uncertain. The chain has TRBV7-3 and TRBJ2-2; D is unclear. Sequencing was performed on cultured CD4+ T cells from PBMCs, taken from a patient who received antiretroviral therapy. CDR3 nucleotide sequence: TGTGCCAGCAGCTTACGTACTTACGGGGAGCTGTTTTTT. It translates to CASSLRTYGELFF.